This entry describes one TCR beta chain. The antigen remains undetermined. The T cells that were sequenced for TCR beta were CD8+ and CD4+ cells from blood. RNA totalling roughly 0.45 to 1 ug underwent reverse transcription with random hexamers. It was immunoSEQ multiplex PCR that amplified TCR beta CDR3 across 54 Vbeta and 13 Jbeta. TCRdb re-called the immunoSEQ multiplex PCR reads with MiXCR, one entry per CDR3 protein. There are some 260,000 distinct CDR3 sequences in the sample; approximately 84% occur only once, and 0.095% to 0.14% lies in the top ten. Trimming removed 6 bases at V and 6 bases at J, with 9 bases between. CDR1 and CDR2 (germline): SGHDT, YYEEEE. This CDR3 is built from 12 residues. This record belongs to a study of CD8 T cells in Susac syndrome. Study results and caveats: The authors acknowledged that their TCR sequencing and HLA analysis involved a relatively small number of individuals.

The rearrangement links TRBV5-6 to TRBJ2-2; the D gene is possibly TRBD1 (6 bases). The clonotype comes from a human donor with multiple sclerosis. The sample comprised CD8+ T cells from PBMCs. The CDR3 DNA reads as TGTGCCAGCAATCAGGGGTCCGGGGAGCTGTTTTTT. Translated: CASNQGSGELFF. Full variable domain (remainder filled in from reference TRBV5-6 and TRBJ2-2): DAGVTQSPTHLIKTRGQQVTLRCSPKSGHDTVSWYQQALGQGPQFIFQYYEEEERQRGNFPDRFSGHQFPNYSSELNVNALLLGDSALYLCASNQGSGELFFGEGSRLTVL.